A selection of T cell receptor beta chains follows, all from one sample in a study of shared clonotypes between healthy human individuals. Assay: immunoSEQ multiplex PCR; the TCRdb copy retains only in-frame clones and omits some. The sample lists approximately 2,000,000 clones, approximately 92% occurring once. The sample comprised naive CD8+ T cells from PBMCs. These receptors all come from a man younger than 30 in good health. Some clones in this sample may be carry-over from other donors' samples. CDR3s include the opening cysteine and the closing phenylalanine or tryptophan. D genes are given only for firm matches. Size is omitted from some rows. Given values are once, few, many or a class for expanded clones.

V gene: TRBV4-3; D gene: NA; clone size: NA; J gene: TRBJ1-4; CDR3 protein: CASSPTGLDEKLFF; CDR3 DNA: TGCGCCAGCAGCCCGACGGGGCTGGATGAAAAACTGTTTTTT
V gene: TRBV5-1; D gene: NA; clone size: once; J gene: TRBJ2-2; CDR3 protein: CASSLVAEPNTGELFF; CDR3 DNA: TGCGCCAGCAGCTTGGTGGCCGAACCGAACACCGGGGAGCTGTTTTTT
V gene: TRBV21-1; D gene: NA; clone size: once; J gene: TRBJ2-7; CDR3 protein: CASNLAGAYEQYF; CDR3 DNA: TGTGCCAGCAACCTAGCGGGAGCCTACGAGCAGTACTTC
V gene: TRBV5-1; D gene: TRBD1; clone size: NA; J gene: TRBJ2-7; CDR3 protein: CASGLRTGPHEQYF; CDR3 DNA: TGCGCCAGCGGGTTACGGACAGGGCCCCACGAGCAGTACTTC
V gene: TRBV7-2; D gene: NA; clone size: NA; J gene: TRBJ2-7; CDR3 protein: CASSLAIPWQASTYEQYF; CDR3 DNA: TGTGCCAGCAGCTTAGCAATACCTTGGCAGGCCTCCACCTACGAGCAGTACTTC
V gene: TRBV7-9; D gene: NA; clone size: NA; J gene: TRBJ1-2; CDR3 protein: CASSTPGRVGGYTF; CDR3 DNA: TGTGCCAGCAGCACCCCGGGAAGGGTAGGCGGCTACACCTTC
V gene: TRBV11-2; D gene: NA; clone size: once; J gene: TRBJ1-1; CDR3 protein: CASSLFPGHSNTEAFF; CDR3 DNA: TGTGCCAGCAGCTTATTCCCGGGACACTCGAACACTGAAGCTTTCTTT
V gene: TRBV2; D gene: TRBD1; clone size: NA; J gene: TRBJ2-1; CDR3 protein: CASTHRDRVVPEQFF; CDR3 DNA: TGTGCCAGCACCCACAGGGACAGGGTTGTTCCTGAGCAGTTCTTC
V gene: TRBV28; D gene: NA; clone size: NA; J gene: TRBJ2-2; CDR3 protein: CASSPPGRRTNTGELFF; CDR3 DNA: TGTGCCAGCAGTCCTCCGGGACGCCGAACGAACACCGGGGAGCTGTTTTTT
V gene: TRBV7-2; D gene: NA; clone size: NA; J gene: TRBJ2-1; CDR3 protein: CASNSGNHNEQFF; CDR3 DNA: TGTGCCAGCAATTCCGGGAACCACAATGAGCAGTTCTTC
V gene: TRBV11-3; D gene: TRBD2; clone size: NA; J gene: TRBJ2-2; CDR3 protein: CASSPGGLAGGLNTGELFF; CDR3 DNA: TGTGCCAGCAGCCCAGGCGGACTAGCGGGAGGCCTTAACACCGGGGAGCTGTTTTTT
V gene: TRBV2; D gene: TRBD1; clone size: NA; J gene: TRBJ2-2; CDR3 protein: CASSLTGGTGTTGELFF; CDR3 DNA: TGTGCCAGCAGCCTAACCGGGGGGACAGGGACCACCGGGGAGCTGTTTTTT
V gene: TRBV5-1; D gene: NA; clone size: NA; J gene: TRBJ2-7; CDR3 protein: CASSPTGVWHEQYF; CDR3 DNA: TGCGCCAGCAGTCCGACCGGGGTCTGGCACGAGCAGTACTTC
V gene: TRBV5-5; D gene: NA; clone size: NA; J gene: TRBJ2-1; CDR3 protein: CASSPPSAFEQFF; CDR3 DNA: TGTGCCAGCAGCCCCCCCTCCGCCTTTGAGCAGTTCTTC
V gene: TRBV29-1; D gene: NA; clone size: few; J gene: TRBJ1-1; CDR3 protein: CSVTGREAFF; CDR3 DNA: TGCAGCGTCACCGGCCGTGAAGCTTTCTTT
V gene: TRBV29-1; D gene: NA; clone size: NA; J gene: TRBJ1-1; CDR3 protein: CSGLLPGHLNTEAFF; CDR3 DNA: TGCAGCGGTCTACTACCGGGACACCTGAACACTGAAGCTTTCTTT
V gene: TRBV4-2; D gene: NA; clone size: NA; J gene: TRBJ2-6; CDR3 protein: CASSQDWRVYSGANVLTF; CDR3 DNA: TGTGCCAGCAGCCAAGATTGGCGGGTCTACTCTGGGGCCAACGTCCTGACTTTC
V gene: TRBV7-9; D gene: NA; clone size: NA; J gene: TRBJ2-1; CDR3 protein: CASSLAVAEQFF; CDR3 DNA: TGTGCCAGCAGCTTAGCCGTTGCGGAGCAGTTCTTC
V gene: TRBV14; D gene: NA; clone size: NA; J gene: TRBJ1-1; CDR3 protein: CASSQDRFVNTEAFF; CDR3 DNA: TGTGCCAGCAGCCAAGATCGGTTTGTAAACACTGAAGCTTTCTTT
V gene: TRBV7-6; D gene: NA; clone size: NA; J gene: TRBJ2-5; CDR3 protein: CASSLRSGEIGEETQYF; CDR3 DNA: TGTGCCAGCAGCTTACGTTCAGGGGAGATAGGAGAAGAGACCCAGTACTTC
V gene: TRBV18; D gene: TRBD1; clone size: NA; J gene: TRBJ2-7; CDR3 protein: CASSPNLGQGSGYEQYF; CDR3 DNA: TGTGCCAGCTCACCCAATCTTGGACAGGGGTCCGGGTACGAGCAGTACTTC
V gene: TRBV6-1; D gene: TRBD1; clone size: NA; J gene: TRBJ2-6; CDR3 protein: CASSEGTGASGANVLTF; CDR3 DNA: TGTGCCAGCAGTGAAGGGACAGGGGCCTCTGGGGCCAACGTCCTGACTTTC
V gene: TRBV19; D gene: NA; clone size: NA; J gene: TRBJ2-3; CDR3 protein: CASSMGQQGPTDTQYF; CDR3 DNA: TGTGCCAGTAGTATGGGGCAGCAAGGGCCCACAGATACGCAGTATTTT
V gene: TRBV27; D gene: NA; clone size: NA; J gene: TRBJ2-7; CDR3 protein: CASSFARLPYEQYF; CDR3 DNA: TGTGCCAGCAGTTTCGCCCGCCTCCCCTACGAGCAGTACTTC
V gene: TRBV27; D gene: TRBD2; clone size: NA; J gene: TRBJ2-7; CDR3 protein: CASTPGGSVHEQYF; CDR3 DNA: TGTGCCAGCACCCCGGGGGGGAGTGTCCACGAGCAGTACTTC
V gene: TRBV7-3; D gene: TRBD1; clone size: NA; J gene: TRBJ1-5; CDR3 protein: CASSLTGGQPQHF; CDR3 DNA: TGTGCCAGCAGTCTGACAGGGGGTCAGCCCCAGCATTTT
V gene: TRBV6-1; D gene: NA; clone size: NA; J gene: TRBJ2-7; CDR3 protein: CASSGGRISSHSYEQYF; CDR3 DNA: TGTGCCAGCAGTGGGGGGAGGATTTCGTCTCACTCCTACGAGCAGTACTTC
V gene: TRBV29-1; D gene: TRBD2; clone size: NA; J gene: TRBJ2-7; CDR3 protein: CSVGGPAGHLHYSYEQYF; CDR3 DNA: TGCAGCGTTGGAGGCCCAGCGGGGCACCTCCACTACTCCTACGAGCAGTACTTC
V gene: TRBV11-2; D gene: TRBD2; clone size: NA; J gene: TRBJ2-7; CDR3 protein: CASGGRASGSSHEQYF; CDR3 DNA: TGTGCCAGCGGGGGACGGGCTAGCGGGAGTTCCCACGAGCAGTACTTC
V gene: TRBV5-6; D gene: TRBD1; clone size: NA; J gene: TRBJ1-1; CDR3 protein: CASSFTPGQAVYTEAFF; CDR3 DNA: TGTGCCAGCAGCTTTACCCCGGGACAGGCGGTCTACACTGAAGCTTTCTTT
V gene: TRBV28; D gene: NA; clone size: NA; J gene: TRBJ2-1; CDR3 protein: CASRHRASVFHEQFF; CDR3 DNA: TGTGCCAGCAGACACCGGGCTAGCGTCTTTCATGAGCAGTTCTTC
V gene: TRBV27; D gene: NA; clone size: once; J gene: TRBJ2-7; CDR3 protein: CASSRFLGPAESYEQYF; CDR3 DNA: TGTGCCAGCAGCCGATTTCTGGGACCTGCTGAGTCCTACGAGCAGTACTTC
V gene: TRBV29-1; D gene: TRBD1; clone size: NA; J gene: TRBJ2-6; CDR3 protein: CSVEAREQGFSGANVLTF; CDR3 DNA: TGCAGCGTTGAAGCTAGGGAACAGGGGTTTTCTGGGGCCAACGTCCTGACTTTC
V gene: TRBV2; D gene: TRBD1; clone size: NA; J gene: TRBJ2-7; CDR3 protein: CASTPPDRYDEQYF; CDR3 DNA: TGTGCCAGCACCCCCCCGGACAGGTACGACGAGCAGTACTTC
V gene: TRBV19; D gene: NA; clone size: NA; J gene: TRBJ2-7; CDR3 protein: CASSIDEGEQYF; CDR3 DNA: TGTGCCAGTAGTATAGATGAGGGAGAGCAGTACTTC
V gene: TRBV30; D gene: TRBD2; clone size: NA; J gene: TRBJ2-3; CDR3 protein: CAWGTLADHTDTQYF; CDR3 DNA: TGTGCCTGGGGCACTCTAGCGGACCACACAGATACGCAGTATTTT
V gene: TRBV6-1; D gene: NA; clone size: NA; J gene: TRBJ2-7; CDR3 protein: CASSYANEQYF; CDR3 DNA: TGTGCCAGCAGTTACGCCAACGAGCAGTACTTC
V gene: TRBV6-1; D gene: TRBD2; clone size: NA; J gene: TRBJ2-1; CDR3 protein: CASRTTSEAYNEQFF; CDR3 DNA: TGTGCCAGCAGGACAACTAGCGAGGCATACAATGAGCAGTTCTTC
V gene: TRBV6-1; D gene: NA; clone size: NA; J gene: TRBJ2-5; CDR3 protein: CASRIGETQYF; CDR3 DNA: TGTGCCAGCAGGATAGGGGAGACCCAGTACTTC
V gene: TRBV13; D gene: NA; clone size: NA; J gene: TRBJ2-1; CDR3 protein: CASSLDETSSYNEQFF; CDR3 DNA: TGTGCCAGCAGCTTAGATGAGACGTCCAGCTACAATGAGCAGTTCTTC
V gene: TRBV29-1; D gene: TRBD2; clone size: NA; J gene: TRBJ2-2; CDR3 protein: CSVEGTTSGNTGELFF; CDR3 DNA: TGCAGCGTTGAAGGAACGACTAGCGGGAACACCGGGGAGCTGTTTTTT
V gene: TRBV5-3; D gene: TRBD2; clone size: NA; J gene: TRBJ2-7; CDR3 protein: CASSLRSGRAYEQYF; CDR3 DNA: TGTGCCAGCAGCTTGAGGAGCGGGAGGGCCTACGAGCAGTACTTC
V gene: TRBV6-1; D gene: NA; clone size: NA; J gene: TRBJ2-1; CDR3 protein: CASSWPGKVNEQFF; CDR3 DNA: TGTGCCAGCTCCTGGCCGGGGAAGGTGAATGAGCAGTTCTTC
V gene: TRBV10-3; D gene: TRBD1; clone size: NA; J gene: TRBJ2-7; CDR3 protein: CAVSQGAGSYEQYF; CDR3 DNA: TGTGCCGTAAGTCAGGGGGCTGGGTCCTACGAGCAGTACTTC
V gene: TRBV5-6; D gene: NA; clone size: NA; J gene: TRBJ2-1; CDR3 protein: CASSLADDNEQFF; CDR3 DNA: TGTGCCAGCAGCTTGGCAGACGACAATGAGCAGTTCTTC
V gene: TRBV27; D gene: NA; clone size: NA; J gene: TRBJ1-5; CDR3 protein: CASSLRQDEQPQHF; CDR3 DNA: TGTGCCAGCAGTTTAAGACAGGACGAGCAGCCCCAGCATTTT
V gene: TRBV11-1; D gene: NA; clone size: NA; J gene: TRBJ2-1; CDR3 protein: CASSLGRGVPHEQFF; CDR3 DNA: TGTGCCAGCAGCTTAGGAAGGGGGGTCCCCCATGAGCAGTTCTTC
V gene: TRBV4-3; D gene: TRBD2; clone size: NA; J gene: TRBJ2-7; CDR3 protein: CASSPSVAGGPGEQYF; CDR3 DNA: TGCGCCAGCAGCCCGTCGGTAGCGGGAGGGCCGGGCGAGCAGTACTTC
V gene: TRBV9; D gene: NA; clone size: NA; J gene: TRBJ2-3; CDR3 protein: CASSVADSTTDTQYF; CDR3 DNA: TGTGCCAGCAGCGTAGCCGACAGCACCACAGATACGCAGTATTTT
V gene: TRBV6-5; D gene: NA; clone size: NA; J gene: TRBJ2-7; CDR3 protein: CARRCYEQYF; CDR3 DNA: TGTGCCAGGAGGTGCTACGAGCAGTACTTC
V gene: TRBV13; D gene: NA; clone size: NA; J gene: TRBJ1-1; CDR3 protein: CASTAGPEAFF; CDR3 DNA: TGTGCCAGCACGGCAGGCCCTGAAGCTTTCTTT
V gene: TRBV11-3; D gene: NA; clone size: NA; J gene: TRBJ1-1; CDR3 protein: CASSSYMNTEAFF; CDR3 DNA: TGTGCCAGCAGCAGTTACATGAACACTGAAGCTTTCTTT
V gene: TRBV7-9; D gene: NA; clone size: NA; J gene: TRBJ2-3; CDR3 protein: CASSLEGTHLRTDTQYF; CDR3 DNA: TGTGCCAGCAGCTTAGAAGGGACTCACCTTCGCACAGATACGCAGTATTTT
V gene: TRBV6-5; D gene: NA; clone size: NA; J gene: TRBJ1-2; CDR3 protein: CASSYSEGANYGYTF; CDR3 DNA: TGTGCCAGCAGTTACTCAGAGGGAGCTAACTATGGCTACACCTTC
V gene: TRBV5-1; D gene: NA; clone size: NA; J gene: TRBJ2-2; CDR3 protein: CASSPAGGERSPGTGELFF; CDR3 DNA: TGCGCCAGCAGCCCGGCAGGAGGGGAACGGTCCCCAGGGACCGGGGAGCTGTTTTTT
V gene: TRBV5-1; D gene: TRBD1; clone size: NA; J gene: TRBJ2-7; CDR3 protein: CASSPYRDSNAYEQYF; CDR3 DNA: TGCGCCAGCAGCCCGTACCGGGACAGCAATGCCTACGAGCAGTACTTC